One sample yielded the 15 T cell receptor beta chains listed below, sequenced in a study of identical twins. One entry per CDR3 protein results from TCRdb running MiXCR on the 5' RACE reads. The sample gives around 450,000 distinct CDR3 sequences, over 12% of which show up once; 0.4% to 0.55% is in the top ten. In addition, the sample was reused for a study of yellow fever vaccine responses in identical twins.

The sample taken for sequencing was CD4+ T cells sorted from blood. Every receptor here comes from a woman aged 18-30 years in good health.

This clonotype was found a few times. V is TRBV25-1 and J is TRBJ2-3, with D possibly being TRBD2 (6 bases). This CDR3 is 20 amino acids long. Trimming stripped 3 bases from V and 2 bases from J, with 27 bases between. Germline-derived CDR1 and CDR2 are MGHDK and SYGVNS. CDR3 sequence: CASSDHPGTSPSYFTDTQYF. The DNA of the CDR3 is TGTGCCAGCAGTGACCACCCCGGGACTTCTCCCTCGTACTTCACAGATACGCAGTATTTT.

This clonotype turned up a few times. The chain employs TRBV29-1 and TRBJ2-1, with 7 bases identical to TRBD1. The V segment lost 3 bases and the J segment 2 bases; nucleotides outside the gene matches: 7. This CDR3 has 15 residues. Looked up from germline, CDR1 is SQVTM and CDR2 is ANQGSEA. CDR3 sequence: CSVDLDRVAYNEQFF. The CDR3 coding sequence is TGCAGCGTTGACTTAGACAGGGTAGCCTACAATGAGCAGTTCTTC.

The table lists this clonotype with many counts. The V gene is TRBV5-1, the J gene TRBJ2-7; the D gene is possibly TRBD1 (5 bases). V was pared by 1 base and J by 2 bases, with 10 bases between. CDR3 length: 14 amino acids. In germline, CDR1 is SGHRS, CDR2 YFSETQ. CDR3 protein: CASSLQGPTYEQYF. As DNA, the CDR3 is TGCGCCAGCAGCTTGCAGGGCCCTACCTACGAGCAGTACTTC.

This chain uses TRBV5-1 with TRBJ2-2; possibly TRBD2 for D (6 bases). Germline V gene sequence: CDR1 SGHRS, CDR2 YFSETQ. The CDR3 sequence is 13 residues long. Trimming shortened V by 4 bases and J by 7 bases, and 11 bases separated the two germline ends. The CDR3 DNA reads as TGCGCCAGCAGCCCGGGGGTCGGCGGGGAGCTGTTTTTT. Encoded protein: CASSPGVGGELFF.

This clonotype was seen a handful of times. The rearrangement uses TRBV10-3 and TRBJ2-1, with TRBD2 matching 14 bases. CDR1 is ENHRY, CDR2 SYGVKD, per germline. This CDR3 has 14 amino acids. V dropped 10 bases and J dropped 5; count of bases not matched to a gene: 4. CDR3 nucleotide sequence: TGTGCCACCTCGGGACTAGCGGGAGACAATGAGCAGTTCTTC. Protein sequence: CATSGLAGDNEQFF.

This clonotype was counted only a few times. This chain uses TRBV9 with TRBJ1-6; maybe TRBD1 (5 bases). V lost 7 bases and J lost 8, with 16 bases in between. CDR1 is SGDLS and CDR2 is YYNGEE in the germline V gene. CDR3 length: 14 amino acids. Here the CDR3 DNA reads TGTGCCAGCGGACTTTATGGGGGGGATTCACCCCTCCACTTT. It is translated as CASGLYGGDSPLHF. The variable domain in full, with the rest retrieved from reference TRBV9 and TRBJ1-6, is DSGVTQTPKHLITATGQRVTLRCSPRSGDLSVYWYQQSLDQGLQFLIQYYNGEERAKGNILERFSAQQFPDLHSELNLSSLELGDSALYFCASGLYGGDSPLHFGNGTRLTVT.

In its sample, this clonotype was seen a few times. V and J are TRBV5-1 and TRBJ2-1; D not resolved. Germline assignment: CDR1 SGHRS and CDR2 YFSETQ. V was shortened by 7 bases and J by 9 bases, with 14 bases between the two germline ends. CDR3 size: 12 residues. Here the CDR3 reads CASSQPQFEQFF. The CDR3 nucleotides are TGCGCCAGCTCCCAGCCCCAGTTTGAGCAGTTCTTC.

This clonotype was seen ten or more times. This rearrangement joins TRBV7-9 to TRBJ1-2; perhaps TRBD1 as D (5 bases). This CDR3 spans 14 amino acids. Germline CDR1 is SEHNR and CDR2 is FQNEAQ (reference sequence). The V and J ends lost 6 bases and 8 bases respectively, with 19 bases between them. Written as DNA, the CDR3 is TGTGCCAGCAGTAATGAGGGGCCTACGAACGGCTACACCTTC. This codes for CASSNEGPTNGYTF. The full variable domain, completed using reference TRBV7-9 and TRBJ1-2, is DTGVSQNPRHKITKRGQNVTFRCDPISEHNRLYWYRQTLGQGPEFLTYFQNEAQLEKSRLLSDRFSAERPKGSFSTLEIQRTEQGDSAMYLCASSNEGPTNGYTFGSGTRLTVV.

The gene calls are TRBV29-1 and TRBJ2-5, with D perhaps matching TRBD1 or TRBD2 (6 bases each). The ends were cut back, 6 bases at V and 4 bases at J, with 18 bases in the middle. Germline V gene sequence: CDR1 SQVTM, CDR2 ANQGSEA. The CDR3 is made up of 14 amino acids. The CDR3 sequence: CSVRGWGAVETQYF. The CDR3 DNA sequence: TGCAGCGTCAGGGGATGGGGGGCAGTAGAGACCCAGTACTTC.

This chain joins TRBV5-1 and TRBJ2-3; D call uncertain. This CDR3 region has 10 residues. CDR1 is SGHRS, CDR2 YFSETQ, per germline. In DNA, the CDR3 is TGCGCTTATAAAATCTTGGGGCAGTATTTT. It is translated as CAYKILGQYF.

The chain uses TRBV20-1 and TRBJ2-3; possible D gene TRBD2, 5 bases. In germline, CDR1 is DFQATT, CDR2 SNEGSKA (reference sequence). The CDR3 length is 13 residues. The germline V and J ends were trimmed by 7 bases and 2 bases, with 13 bases remaining between them. The DNA for the CDR3 is TGCAGTGAGCGCGGACTTGCCACAGATACGCAGTATTTT. Protein: CSERGLATDTQYF.

There are many counts of this clonotype. This CDR3 is CASSPGGTYEQYF. The CDR3 DNA sequence: TGTGCCAGCAGCCCTGGGGGGACCTACGAGCAGTACTTC. J is TRBJ2-7 and V is TRBV7-6; possible D gene TRBD2, 6 bases. Looked up from germline, CDR1 is SGHVS and CDR2 is FNYEAQ. The CDR3 has 13 amino acids. Trimming stripped 5 bases from V and 2 bases from J, with 10 bases between.

The table lists this clonotype with a count of one. The rearrangement links TRBV6-2 or TRBV6-3 to TRBJ2-1; TRBD2 agrees at 8 bases. The CDR3 contains 15 residues. The germline V gene encodes CDR1 MNHEY and CDR2 SVGEGT. V lost 6 bases to trimming and J lost 10 bases; unmatched junction nucleotides: 14. The CDR3: CASSTGGLGGREQFF. The CDR3 DNA sequence: TGTGCCAGCAGCACGGGGGGACTAGGCGGGCGGGAGCAGTTCTTC.

In its sample, this clonotype was seen a few times. This chain joins TRBV10-2 and TRBJ2-2, with TRBD1 identical over 7 bases. The CDR3 spans 15 residues. Per the germline V gene, CDR1 is WSHSY and CDR2 is SAAADI. Losses at the gene ends were 6 bases for V and 4 bases for J; bases not matched to a gene: 8. The CDR3 region is CASRVAGGSTGELFF. The CDR3 DNA sequence: TGCGCCAGCAGGGTTGCAGGGGGAAGCACCGGGGAGCTGTTTTTT.

This clonotype was seen many times. The V gene is TRBV29-1, the J gene TRBJ2-1; D might be TRBD2 (6 bases). Trimming removed 3 bases from V and 1 base from J, with 19 bases in between. This CDR3 spans 17 amino acids. CDR1 is SQVTM, CDR2 ANQGSEA, per germline. The CDR3 DNA reads TGCAGCGTTGATCCCGAATGGACTACCCGTTCCTACAATGAGCAGTTCTTC. This gives the protein CSVDPEWTTRSYNEQFF.